This TCR beta chain was found in a study of T cell responses to AZD1222 COVID-19 vaccine. Study in general: Pooling of second doses given at about 4 or about 12 weeks was done.

The germline gives CDR1 SGDLS, CDR2 YYNGEE. V was trimmed by 0 bases and J by 0 bases, leaving 7 bases between them. The CDR3 totals 15 residues. Study-wide results and caveats: Two doses of AZD1222 preceded a rise in Spike-specific TCR breadth and depth. Among the donors, most were white British and more were female, and clonal diversity was possibly underestimated. Just five to seven people given AZD1222 tested seropositive at baseline.

As concerns this clone: Its target is not known.

Produced via immunoSEQ multiplex PCR; TCRdb's table is partial and in-frame only. The sample includes fewer than 150,000 clones, 93% of them seen just once. This clonotype was sampled from an adult in good health. The source material was peripheral blood, sampled on day 0 of AZD1222 vaccination. The chain combines TRBV9 with TRBJ1-3; perhaps TRBD1 as D (5 bases). The chain's CDR3 is CASSVEGSSGNTIYF. Here the CDR3 DNA reads TGTGCCAGCAGCGTAGAGGGGTCCTCTGGAAACACCATATATTTT.